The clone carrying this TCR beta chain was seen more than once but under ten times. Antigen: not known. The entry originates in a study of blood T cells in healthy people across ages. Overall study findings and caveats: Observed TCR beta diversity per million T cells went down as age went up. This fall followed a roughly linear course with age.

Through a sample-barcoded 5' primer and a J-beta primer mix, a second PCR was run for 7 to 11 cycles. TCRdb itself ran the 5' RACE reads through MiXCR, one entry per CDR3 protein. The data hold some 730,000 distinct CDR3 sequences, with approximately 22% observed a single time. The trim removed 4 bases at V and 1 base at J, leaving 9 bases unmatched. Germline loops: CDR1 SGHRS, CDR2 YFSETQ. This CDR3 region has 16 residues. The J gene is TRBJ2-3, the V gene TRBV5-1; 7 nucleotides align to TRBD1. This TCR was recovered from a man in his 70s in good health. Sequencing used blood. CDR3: CASSTQGQARTDTQYF. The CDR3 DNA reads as TGCGCCAGCAGCACCCAAGGACAGGCTCGCACAGATACGCAGTATTTT. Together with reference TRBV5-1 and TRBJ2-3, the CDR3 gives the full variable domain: KAGVTQTPRYLIKTRGQQVTLSCSPISGHRSVSWYQQTPGQGLQFLFEYFSETQRNKGNFPGRFSGRQFSNSRSEMNVSTLELGDSALYLCASSTQGQARTDTQYFGPGTRLTVL.